Sequencing of this TCR beta chain was carried out in a study of OX40 agonist ivuxolimab in advanced cancers. On the study more broadly: Patient treatment consisted of intravenous ivuxolimab administration every 2 weeks at 0.01 to 10 mg/kg.

TCRdb's copy holds only in-frame clones and misses some; the assay was immunoSEQ multiplex PCR. The repertoire consists of some 84,000 clones, with approximately 92% occurring once and the leading ten covering about 0.2%. The study sampled blood at baseline, cycle 4 day 1, and cycle 7 day 1. CDR1 is SGHKS, CDR2 YYEKEE, per germline (reference sequence). Trimming removed 0 bases from V and 1 base from J, with 14 bases in between. This CDR3 spans 16 amino acids. This material consisted of CD4+ or CD8+ T cells sorted from blood, taken in a trial of the OX40 agonist ivuxolimab. This sequence joins TRBV5-5 and TRBJ2-7; tentatively, D is TRBD1 (6 bases). The receptor was isolated from an adult with an advanced solid tumor such as melanoma, head and neck, liver or kidney cancer. The CDR3 DNA reads TGTGCCAGCAGCTTGGAATGGGACACCAGGTCCTACGAGCAGTACTTC. Translation gives CASSLEWDTRSYEQYF.